This passage covers 18 T cell receptor beta chains from one sample sequenced in a study of post-analysis software for immune sequencing data. Whole-study findings and limits: TRBV segments more frequent in patients than in controls numbered several and included TRBV5-6, TRBV5-1 and TRBV20-1.

Built from TCR beta cDNA, the libraries had unique molecular identifiers in them. TCRdb called the PCR reads again in MiXCR, with one record for every CDR3 protein. The table shows fewer than 850,000 distinct CDR3 sequences, with less than 35% occurring only once. These TCRs' antigens remain unknown. The sample was blood. The receptors derive from a girl aged 10 to 17 with multiple sclerosis.

This chain connects TRBV6-5 to TRBJ1-2; D remains ambiguous. V was pared by 2 bases and J by 6 bases, with 10 bases between. The CDR3 is 13 amino acids. The V gene's germline CDR1 is MNHEY and CDR2 SVGAGI. CDR3 in amino acids: CASSYTPIDGYTF. The CDR3 coding sequence is TGTGCCAGCAGTTACACCCCAATCGATGGCTACACCTTC.

This chain connects TRBV20-1 to TRBJ2-7; weak D call: TRBD2 (6 bases). With 6 bases removed from V and 3 bases from J, the gap between germline ends came to 18 bases. The CDR3 length is 14 residues. Looked up from germline, CDR1 is DFQATT and CDR2 is SNEGSKA (reference sequence). The CDR3 sequence: CSARRLDERYEQYF. CDR3 coding DNA: TGCAGTGCCAGGAGACTAGATGAACGCTACGAGCAGTACTTC.

This clonotype was seen ten or more times. The gene calls are TRBV20-1 and TRBJ1-2; a weak D match, TRBD1 (6 bases). The CDR3 runs to 14 residues. Trimming removed 0 bases from V and 7 bases from J, with 15 bases in between. Germline loops: CDR1 DFQATT, CDR2 SNEGSKA (reference sequence). The CDR3 is CSARDTGRLRGYTF. The CDR3 DNA sequence: TGCAGTGCTAGAGACACAGGGAGGTTACGTGGCTACACCTTC.

The chain recombines TRBV10-3 with TRBJ2-1, with D tentatively TRBD1 (6 bases). The CDR3 totals 14 residues. Germline loops: CDR1 ENHRY, CDR2 SYGVKD. Trimming left V 4 bases short and J 3 bases short, with 10 bases between. CDR3: CAISGAGVYNEQFF. The CDR3 DNA reads as TGTGCCATCAGTGGGGCAGGGGTCTACAATGAGCAGTTCTTC.

This rearrangement joins TRBV28 to TRBJ2-1; D perhaps matches TRBD1 (5 bases). This CDR3 has 13 amino acids. CDR1 and CDR2 from the germline V gene are MDHEN and SYDVKM. Between the trimmed V and J ends, which lost 2 bases and 8 bases, there was a span of 10 bases. The CDR3 DNA sequence: TGTGCCAGCAGTTTAGCCAGGGTGGATGAGCAGTTCTTC. The encoded protein is CASSLARVDEQFF.

This rearrangement joins TRBV28 to TRBJ2-7, with TRBD1 matching over 10 bases. CDR3 length equals 13 residues. V lost 6 bases and J lost 2; bases outside the gene matches: 1. Germline-derived CDR1 and CDR2 are MDHEN and SYDVKM. CDR3 coding DNA: TGTGCCAGCAGGGACAGGGGGGCCTACGAGCAGTACTTC. It encodes CASRDRGAYEQYF.

The chain couples TRBV5-6 to TRBJ2-3, with 8 bases that match TRBD1. The CDR3 has 16 amino acids. Trimming took 4 bases from V and 4 from J; bases not matched to a gene: 11. CDR1 and CDR2 (germline): SGHDT, YYEEEE. The DNA for the CDR3 is TGTGCCAGCAGCCCCACCGCGACAGGGGTCCCAGATACGCAGTATTTT. Protein: CASSPTATGVPDTQYF. Combining the CDR3 with reference TRBV5-6 and TRBJ2-3 gives the whole variable domain DAGVTQSPTHLIKTRGQQVTLRCSPKSGHDTVSWYQQALGQGPQFIFQYYEEEERQRGNFPDRFSGHQFPNYSSELNVNALLLGDSALYLCASSPTATGVPDTQYFGPGTRLTVL.

A few counts support this clonotype. J is TRBJ2-7 and V is TRBV28, with D uncertain. V dropped 3 bases and J dropped 0 bases, with 6 bases sitting between them. This CDR3 spans 13 amino acids. The germline gives CDR1 MDHEN, CDR2 SYDVKM. The CDR3 DNA reads as TGTGCCAGCAGTTTTTCGCACTCCTACGAGCAGTACTTC. Amino acid sequence: CASSFSHSYEQYF.

This sequence joins TRBV27 and TRBJ2-7; unclear D gene. The germline V gene encodes CDR1 MNHEY and CDR2 SMNVEV (reference sequence). With 9 bases removed from V and 4 bases from J, the gap between germline ends came to 16 bases. The CDR3 covers 13 residues. CDR3 loop: CASSGPPLYEQYF. In DNA, the CDR3 is TGTGCCAGTTCCGGACCTCCCCTATACGAGCAGTACTTC.

This chain joins TRBV5-6 and TRBJ2-3; the D is unclear. The V gene's germline CDR1 is SGHDT and CDR2 YYEEEE. The CDR3 is 16 residues long. Trimming took 4 bases from V and 0 from J, leaving 15 bases between them. CDR3 region: CASSLLAGPSTDTQYF. The CDR3 DNA is TGTGCCAGCAGCCTTTTGGCAGGACCTAGCACAGATACGCAGTATTTT.

This clonotype has just a few counts. The chain recombines TRBV20-1 with TRBJ1-5, with D tentatively TRBD1 (6 bases). The germline V and J ends were trimmed by 6 bases and 1 base, with 16 bases remaining between them. CDR3 length equals 15 residues. Germline loops: CDR1 DFQATT, CDR2 SNEGSKA (reference sequence). The CDR3 protein is CSANVLGGSNQPQHF. CDR3 coding DNA: TGCAGTGCGAACGTGTTGGGGGGCAGCAATCAGCCCCAGCATTTT.

CDR3 nucleotides: TGCAGCGTTGAACCGAGGTTCACAGATACGCAGTATTTT. It yields the protein CSVEPRFTDTQYF. V is TRBV29-1 and J is TRBJ2-3; D gene unclear. Trimming pared 2 bases from V and 2 bases from J, leaving 8 bases between. This CDR3 contains 13 residues. In germline, CDR1 is SQVTM, CDR2 ANQGSEA.

The table lists this clonotype with a few counts. The chain couples TRBV2 to TRBJ2-7, with 8 bases matching TRBD1. This CDR3 contains 14 residues. Germline trimming cut 7 bases from V and 6 bases from J; bases unmatched to any gene: 11. CDR1 SNHLY and CDR2 FYNNEI come from the germline V gene. CDR3 in DNA: TGTGCCAGCATCGAGCCCAGGGGGCATTTCGAGCAGTACTTC. Protein sequence: CASIEPRGHFEQYF.

There are a few counts of this clonotype. One junction end does not reproduce the germline sequence, and a read error may be involved. The chain uses TRBV7-7 and TRBJ2-5; D is ambiguous. The germline V gene encodes CDR1 SSHAT and CDR2 FNYEAQ (reference sequence). This CDR3 has 15 amino acids. In DNA form, the CDR3 reads TGTGCTAGCAGCCCCGTTATCTCTGCTGGGGAGACCCAGTACTTC. Translated, it gives CASSPVISAGETQYF.

V gene TRBV7-2 combines with J gene TRBJ2-3; D is perhaps TRBD2 (6 bases). CDR1 is SGHTA, CDR2 FQGNSA, per germline. Trimming took off 5 bases at V and 1 base at J, with 10 bases between the two ends. CDR3 length: 14 amino acids. CDR3 DNA: TGTGCCAGCAGCCCCGGGAGTCGCACAGATACGCAGTATTTT. Its translation: CASSPGSRTDTQYF.

As for this clonotype: An end of the junction differs from the germline gene, which may be a read error. The V and J genes are TRBV20-1 and TRBJ2-1; the D call may be TRBD1 or TRBD2 (5 bases each). Germline CDR1 reads DFQATT; CDR2 reads SNEGSKA (reference sequence). This CDR3 region has 15 residues. CDR3 DNA: TGCAGTGCTAGAGATTGGGGGACCGAGTACAATGAGCGGTTCTTC. It translates to CSARDWGTEYNERFF.

The chain has TRBV11-2 and TRBJ2-3; D gene uncertain. The V and J ends lost 1 base and 2 bases respectively, with 13 bases between them. This CDR3 is 16 amino acids long. Germline loops: CDR1 SGHAT, CDR2 FQNNGV. The CDR3 DNA reads as TGTGCCAGCAGCTTAGTTGGTAACTCCCACACAGATACGCAGTATTTT. Protein: CASSLVGNSHTDTQYF.

The rearrangement links TRBV4-1 to TRBJ1-4; perhaps TRBD1 as D (5 bases). Germline V lookup: CDR1 MGHRA, CDR2 YSYEKL. This CDR3 has 15 residues. The germline V and J ends were trimmed by 2 bases and 8 bases, with 15 bases remaining between them. Here the CDR3 reads CASSQPRGYQEKLFF. The CDR3 DNA is TGCGCCAGCAGCCAACCTAGGGGTTATCAGGAAAAACTGTTTTTT.